This T cell receptor beta chain was found in a study of Tregs in tolerant kidney transplant recipients. Only in-frame clones appear in the TCRdb table, and some are missing; sequencing was by immunoSEQ multiplex PCR. The profile covers tens of thousands of clones, with about 89% appearing a single time and roughly 0.4% taken by the ten largest. Germline V gene data show CDR1 as ENHRY and CDR2 as SYGVKD. CDR3 length: 14 residues. V was clipped by 3 bases and J by 0 bases, with 9 bases between them. Source: CD4+ T cells from blood, taken before the transplant. This rearrangement joins TRBV10-3 to TRBJ2-7; no clear D gene. The TCR sequence derives from a human donor who received a combined kidney and bone marrow transplant. The CDR3 is CAISEVASSYEQYF. In DNA, the CDR3 is TGTGCCATCAGTGAAGTCGCGTCCTCCTACGAGCAGTACTTC.